This T cell receptor beta chain was identified in a study of vaccination and CD4 T cells after COVID-19 (dated by TCRdb to between 2022 and 2023). As for the study more broadly: The convalescent cohort included six males and four females, with two Hispanic individuals, seven Caucasians, two Asians and one multiracial person. Memory CD4+ T cell crossreactivity between SARS-CoV-2 and common cold coronavirus spike proteins was assessed at the TCR clonotype level in an earlier paper using these donors. Each participant got two doses of either the Pfizer-BioNTech BNT162b2 vaccine (n=8) or the Moderna mRNA-1273 vaccine (n=2). Post-COVID blood samples from convalescent patients were collected a median of around 110 days after diagnosis, with a range of 35 to 161 days. Overlapping spike peptide pools from SARS-CoV-2 and from the common cold coronaviruses HCoV-NL63, HCoV-OC43 and HCoV-229E were used as culture stimuli. As controls, cultures received a CEFX viral epitope pool (the positive control), an HIV-1 Nef peptide pool (the negative control), or no peptide at all. Post-vaccine blood samples were taken a median of roughly 75 days after the second vaccine dose, with a range of roughly 13 to 250 days. In over 8 COVID-19 convalescent patients and a handful of infection-naive healthy vaccine recipients, the spike-specific CD4+ TCR repertoire before mRNA vaccination was compared with the repertoire after mRNA vaccination.

CDR1 and CDR2 are drawn from the germline V gene: MNHNS, SASEGT. V is clipped by 6 bases and J by 0 bases, and the sequence between their germline boundaries is 4 bases long. From its cysteine to its phenylalanine, the CDR3 spans 12 amino acids. Left in the record is the CDR3 DNA by itself, 36 bases read in frame from the first base. Library preparation employed PCR. TCR sequencing of DNA from cultured CD4+ T cells used the Oncomine TCR Beta short-read assay at the Johns Hopkins FTIC core. The QIAamp micro DNA kit was used to extract genomic DNA from the cultured CD4+ T cells. Oncomine TCR Beta libraries from cultured CD4+ T cells were pooled with unique dual indexes and sequenced on an Illumina iSeq 100. On the authors' methods: Non-productive sequences were filtered out, and CDR3s that did not start with C, did not end with F or W, or were shorter than 7 amino acids were discarded. Antigen-specific clonotypes were identified with the MANAFEST web application by comparing peptide-stimulated wells with reference and other culture wells. Positive clones required FDR below 0.05, an odds ratio above 5, and productive frequency above 0.1% in at least two of three replicate wells. Cross-reactive clonotypes were defined as significantly expanded in both SARS-CoV-2 spike wells and at least one common cold coronavirus spike condition. Levenshtein distances (stringdist) and unrooted phylogenetic trees (ape) in R version 3.6.1 were used to assess CDR3 homology. Using fastp trimming at Q25 and MiXCR clonotype assembly, TCRdb reanalyzed the public sequencing data and kept in-frame beta chains. Identical CDR3 protein sequences are pooled into one entry, listed with their most common genes and DNA. These V and J calls originate from TCRdb's pipeline instead of the authors' own analysis. A total of 6,500 or so distinct CDR3 sequences appear in this sample, roughly a third of them only once. The ten biggest clones cover 30% to 40% of the sample.

Overall results and qualifications from the work: Relatively few convalescent patients were included in the study, and early timepoints after natural infection were not analyzed. In convalescent patients, a median around 85% of post-vaccine SARS-CoV-2-reactive clones were detected only after vaccination, and vaccine-specific priming was suggested by this finding. Of the vaccine-specific clones in convalescent patients, 304 of 307, or nearly all, reacted only to SARS-CoV-2 spike and did not cross-react with common cold coronaviruses. The median number of SARS-CoV-2-reactive clonotypes rose from 21 after infection to approximately 41 after vaccination, but the change was not significant.

The treatment or condition label here, explained by the study, means: approximately nine-day PBMC culture with coronavirus spike peptide pools or control peptides (ViraFEST assay). CD4+ T cells from unexposed donors were collected before the COVID-19 pandemic (2011-2018). The ViraFEST assay, used in the study, expanded antigen-specific T cells with peptide pools and then identified the expanded clonotypes through TCR sequencing. Each well held some 2 million PBMCs cultured in IMDM containing roughly 5% human AB serum and roughly 10 IU/ml IL-2, with 7.5 to 10 ug/ml peptide pools added. Half of the culture medium was replaced with fresh IL-2-containing medium on days 3 and 7. After about nine days of culture, CD4+ T cells were isolated by negative selection with the EasySep CD4+ T cell isolation kit. As cell number allowed, CD4+ T cells from unexposed donors were tested for reactivity to SARS-CoV-2 S and N and to four common cold coronavirus spike pools. Ficoll-Paque Plus gradient centrifugation was used to isolate PBMCs from whole blood, and the isolated PBMCs were then either used fresh or cryopreserved at -140C. In general, triplicate wells were set up for every culture condition. The leukapheresis product for the unexposed donors was obtained through commercial purchase.

This clonotype was seen only once. Its antigen has not been determined. No much larger clonotype is one base removed from it; base qualities were not supplied. A lone read offers only weak evidence. This clonotype originated in a human donor in good health. Here the chain combines TRBV6-1 and TRBJ2-3; the D gene lacks a confident call. Sequenced input: CD4+ T cells from blood, cultured in vitro. The CDR3 region: CASRASTDTQYF. The nucleotide sequence is TGTGCCAGCAGAGCTAGCACAGATACGCAGTATTTT.